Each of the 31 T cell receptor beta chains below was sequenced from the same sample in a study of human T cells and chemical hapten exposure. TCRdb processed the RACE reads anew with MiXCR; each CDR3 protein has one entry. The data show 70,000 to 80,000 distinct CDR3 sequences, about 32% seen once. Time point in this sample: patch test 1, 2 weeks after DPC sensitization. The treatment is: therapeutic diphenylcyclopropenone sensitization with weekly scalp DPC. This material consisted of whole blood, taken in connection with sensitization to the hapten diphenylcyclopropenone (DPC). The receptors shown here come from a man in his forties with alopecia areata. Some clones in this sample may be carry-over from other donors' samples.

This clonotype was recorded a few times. CDR3 residues: CASSQVQVSTDTQYF. CDR3 nucleotides: TGCGCCAGCAGCCAGGTACAGGTTAGCACAGATACGCAGTATTTT. V gene TRBV4-1 combines with J gene TRBJ2-3, with TRBD1 as a possible D gene (5 bases). The CDR3 loop spans 15 amino acids. V was pared by 3 bases and J by 0 bases, with 10 bases between. Germline CDR1 and CDR2: MGHRA and YSYEKL.

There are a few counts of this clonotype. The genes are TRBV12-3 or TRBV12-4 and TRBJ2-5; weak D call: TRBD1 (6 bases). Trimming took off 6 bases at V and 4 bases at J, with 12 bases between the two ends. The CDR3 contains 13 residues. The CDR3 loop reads CASSPEGGETQYF. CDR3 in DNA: TGTGCCAGCAGCCCAGAAGGGGGAGAGACCCAGTACTTC.

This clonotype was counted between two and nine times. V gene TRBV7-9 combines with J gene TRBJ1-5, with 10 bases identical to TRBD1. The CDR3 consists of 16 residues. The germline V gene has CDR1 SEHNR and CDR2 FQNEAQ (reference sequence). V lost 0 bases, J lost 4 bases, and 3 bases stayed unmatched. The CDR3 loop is CASSLALDRGNQPQHF. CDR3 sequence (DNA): TGTGCCAGCAGCTTAGCCCTGGACAGGGGGAATCAGCCCCAGCATTTT.

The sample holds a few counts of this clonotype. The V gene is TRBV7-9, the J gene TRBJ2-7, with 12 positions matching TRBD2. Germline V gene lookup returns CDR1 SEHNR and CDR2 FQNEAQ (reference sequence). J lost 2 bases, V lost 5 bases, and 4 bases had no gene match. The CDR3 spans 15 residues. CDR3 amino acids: CASSGWTSGAYEQYF. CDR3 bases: TGTGCCAGCAGCGGTTGGACTAGCGGGGCCTACGAGCAGTACTTC.

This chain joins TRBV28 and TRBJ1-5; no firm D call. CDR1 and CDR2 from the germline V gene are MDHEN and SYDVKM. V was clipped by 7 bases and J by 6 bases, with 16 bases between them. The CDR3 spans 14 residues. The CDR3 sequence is CASTPSLASQPQHF. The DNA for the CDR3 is TGTGCCAGCACTCCATCCTTGGCCAGTCAGCCCCAGCATTTT.

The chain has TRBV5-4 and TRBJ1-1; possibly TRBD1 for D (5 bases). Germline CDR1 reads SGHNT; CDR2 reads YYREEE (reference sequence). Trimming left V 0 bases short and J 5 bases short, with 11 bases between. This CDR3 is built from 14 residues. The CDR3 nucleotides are TGTGCCAGCAGCTTGGAGGGGCCCAGGACTGAAGCTTTCTTT. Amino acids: CASSLEGPRTEAFF.

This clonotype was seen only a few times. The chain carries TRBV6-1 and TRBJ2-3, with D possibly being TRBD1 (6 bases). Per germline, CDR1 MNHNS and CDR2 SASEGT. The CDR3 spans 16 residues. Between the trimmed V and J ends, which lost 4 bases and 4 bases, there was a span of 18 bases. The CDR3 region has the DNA TGTGCCAGCAGTGCCGCCGGCATGGGGGCTGCAGATACGCAGTATTTT. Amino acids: CASSAAGMGAADTQYF.

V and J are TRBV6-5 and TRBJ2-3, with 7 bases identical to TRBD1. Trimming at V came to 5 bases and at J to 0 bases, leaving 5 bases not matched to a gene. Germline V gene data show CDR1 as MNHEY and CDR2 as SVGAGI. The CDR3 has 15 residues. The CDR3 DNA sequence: TGTGCCAGCAGTCGAGTGACAGGGAGCACAGATACGCAGTATTTT. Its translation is CASSRVTGSTDTQYF.

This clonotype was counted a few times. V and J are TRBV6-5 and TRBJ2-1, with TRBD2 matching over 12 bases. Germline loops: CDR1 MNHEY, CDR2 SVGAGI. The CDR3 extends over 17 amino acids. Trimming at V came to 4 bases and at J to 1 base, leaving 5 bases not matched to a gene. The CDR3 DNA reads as TGTGCCAGCAGTTCCCCTAGCGGGAGGGGGTCCTACAATGAGCAGTTCTTC. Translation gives CASSSPSGRGSYNEQFF.

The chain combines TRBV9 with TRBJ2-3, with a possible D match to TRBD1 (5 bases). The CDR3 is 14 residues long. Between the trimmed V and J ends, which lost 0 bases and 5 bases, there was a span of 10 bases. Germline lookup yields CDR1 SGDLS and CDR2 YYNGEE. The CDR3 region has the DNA TGTGCCAGCAGCGTAGATGCTAGGGGAGATACGCAGTATTTT. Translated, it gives CASSVDARGDTQYF.

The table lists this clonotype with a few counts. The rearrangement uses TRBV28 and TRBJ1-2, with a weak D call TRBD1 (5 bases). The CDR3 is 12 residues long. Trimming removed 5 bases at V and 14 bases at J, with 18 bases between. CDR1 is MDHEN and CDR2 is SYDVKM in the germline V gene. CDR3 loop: CASSLKGRELTF. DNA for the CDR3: TGTGCCAGCAGTCTAAAGGGACGGGAGCTTACCTTC.

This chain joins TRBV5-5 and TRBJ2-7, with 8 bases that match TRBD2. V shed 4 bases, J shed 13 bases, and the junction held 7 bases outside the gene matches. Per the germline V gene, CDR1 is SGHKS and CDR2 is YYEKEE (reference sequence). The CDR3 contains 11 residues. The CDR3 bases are TGTGCCAGCAGCCTGGGGACTAGAGGATACTTC. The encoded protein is CASSLGTRGYF.

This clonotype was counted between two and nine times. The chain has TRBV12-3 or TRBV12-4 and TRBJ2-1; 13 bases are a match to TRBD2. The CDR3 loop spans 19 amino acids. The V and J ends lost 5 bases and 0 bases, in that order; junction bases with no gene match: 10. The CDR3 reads CASSPTGLAGWVSYNEQFF. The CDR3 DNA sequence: TGTGCCAGCAGTCCTACGGGACTAGCGGGATGGGTCTCCTACAATGAGCAGTTCTTC.

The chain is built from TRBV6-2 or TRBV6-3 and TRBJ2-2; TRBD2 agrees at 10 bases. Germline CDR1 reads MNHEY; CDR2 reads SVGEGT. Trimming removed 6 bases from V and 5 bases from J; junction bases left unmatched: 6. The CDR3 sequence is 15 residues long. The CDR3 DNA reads TGTGCCAGCAGACTAGCGGGAAGGTGGACCGGGGAGCTGTTTTTT. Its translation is CASRLAGRWTGELFF.

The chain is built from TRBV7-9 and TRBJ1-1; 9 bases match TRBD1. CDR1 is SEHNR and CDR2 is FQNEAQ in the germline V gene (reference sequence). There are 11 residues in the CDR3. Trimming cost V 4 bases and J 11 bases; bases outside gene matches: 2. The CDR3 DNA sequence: TGTGCCAGCAGCTCCGGGACAGGGGCTTTCTTT. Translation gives CASSSGTGAFF.

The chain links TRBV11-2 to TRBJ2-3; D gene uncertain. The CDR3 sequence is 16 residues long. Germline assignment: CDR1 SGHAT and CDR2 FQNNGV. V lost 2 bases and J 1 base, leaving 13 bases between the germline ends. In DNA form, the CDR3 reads TGTGCCAGCAGCTTACGAGGTACCATCGGCACAGATACGCAGTATTTT. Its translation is CASSLRGTIGTDTQYF.

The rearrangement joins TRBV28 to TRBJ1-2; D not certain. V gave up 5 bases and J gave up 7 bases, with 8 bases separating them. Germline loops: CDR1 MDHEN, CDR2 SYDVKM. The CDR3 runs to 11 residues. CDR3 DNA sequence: TGTGCCAGCAGTCTCGCCCGTGGCTACACCTTC. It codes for CASSLARGYTF.

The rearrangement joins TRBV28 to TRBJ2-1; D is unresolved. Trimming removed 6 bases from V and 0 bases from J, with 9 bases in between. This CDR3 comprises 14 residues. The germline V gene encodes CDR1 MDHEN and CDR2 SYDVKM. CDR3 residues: CASRPRSSYNEQFF. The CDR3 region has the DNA TGTGCCAGCAGGCCGAGGAGCTCCTACAATGAGCAGTTCTTC.

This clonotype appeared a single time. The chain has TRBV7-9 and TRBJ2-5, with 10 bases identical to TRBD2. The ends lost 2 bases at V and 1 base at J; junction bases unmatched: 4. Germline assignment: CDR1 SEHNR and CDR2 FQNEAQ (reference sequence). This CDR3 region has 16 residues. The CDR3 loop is CASSLISGRGQETQYF. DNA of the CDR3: TGTGCCAGCAGCTTAATAAGCGGGAGGGGCCAAGAGACCCAGTACTTC.

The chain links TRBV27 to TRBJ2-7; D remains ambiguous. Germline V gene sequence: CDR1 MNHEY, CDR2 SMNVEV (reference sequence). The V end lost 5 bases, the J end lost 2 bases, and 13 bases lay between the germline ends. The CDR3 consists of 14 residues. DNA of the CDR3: TGTGCCAGCAGTCCCCCTGCGGTACCCTACGAGCAGTACTTC. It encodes CASSPPAVPYEQYF.

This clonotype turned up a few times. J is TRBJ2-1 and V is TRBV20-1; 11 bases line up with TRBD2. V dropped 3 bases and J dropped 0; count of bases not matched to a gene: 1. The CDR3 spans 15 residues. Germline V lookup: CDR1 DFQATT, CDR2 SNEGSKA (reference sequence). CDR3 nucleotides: TGCAGTGCTAGGACTAGCGGGGCCTCCTACAATGAGCAGTTCTTC. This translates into CSARTSGASYNEQFF.

The CDR3 sequence is CASSLVGVNQPQHF. CDR3 nucleotide sequence: TGTGCCAGCAGCCTGGTGGGGGTCAATCAGCCCCAGCATTTT. The chain joins TRBV12-3 or TRBV12-4 to TRBJ1-5; TRBD1 might be the D (5 bases). The CDR3 contains 14 residues. V shed 6 bases and J shed 3 bases, with 12 bases lying between them.

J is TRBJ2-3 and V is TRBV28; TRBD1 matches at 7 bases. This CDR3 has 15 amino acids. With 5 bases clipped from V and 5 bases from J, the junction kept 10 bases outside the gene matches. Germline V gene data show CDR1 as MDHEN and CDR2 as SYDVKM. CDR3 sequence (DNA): TGTGCCAGCAGTCCAACAGGGGCCTTTATAGATACGCAGTATTTT. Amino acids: CASSPTGAFIDTQYF.

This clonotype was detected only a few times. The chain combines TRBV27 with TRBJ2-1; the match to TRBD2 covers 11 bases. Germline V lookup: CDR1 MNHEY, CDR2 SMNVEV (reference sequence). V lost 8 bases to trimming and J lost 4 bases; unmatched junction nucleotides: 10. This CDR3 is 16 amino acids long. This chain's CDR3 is CASRPSGTSGYNEQFF. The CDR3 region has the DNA TGTGCCAGCCGACCCTCCGGGACTAGCGGATACAATGAGCAGTTCTTC.

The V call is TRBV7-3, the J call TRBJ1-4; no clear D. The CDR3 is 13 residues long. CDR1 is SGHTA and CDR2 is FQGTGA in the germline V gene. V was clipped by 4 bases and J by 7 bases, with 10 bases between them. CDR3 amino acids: CASSSAGGEKLFF. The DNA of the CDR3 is TGTGCCAGCAGCTCTGCAGGTGGTGAAAAACTGTTTTTT.

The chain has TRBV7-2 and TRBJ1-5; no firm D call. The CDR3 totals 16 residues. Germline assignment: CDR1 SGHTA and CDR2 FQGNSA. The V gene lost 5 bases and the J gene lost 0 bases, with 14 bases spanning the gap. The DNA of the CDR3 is TGTGCCAGCAGCACCAACACGGATTATAGCAATCAGCCCCAGCATTTT. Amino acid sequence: CASSTNTDYSNQPQHF.

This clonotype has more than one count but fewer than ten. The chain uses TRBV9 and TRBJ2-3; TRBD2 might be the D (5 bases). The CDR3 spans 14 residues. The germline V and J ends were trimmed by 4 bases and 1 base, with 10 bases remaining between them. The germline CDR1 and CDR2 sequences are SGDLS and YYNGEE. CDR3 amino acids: CASSRGEGTDTQYF. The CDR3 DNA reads TGTGCCAGCAGCCGGGGAGAGGGCACAGATACGCAGTATTTT. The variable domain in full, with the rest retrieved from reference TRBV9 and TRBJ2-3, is DSGVTQTPKHLITATGQRVTLRCSPRSGDLSVYWYQQSLDQGLQFLIQYYNGEERAKGNILERFSAQQFPDLHSELNLSSLELGDSALYFCASSRGEGTDTQYFGPGTRLTVL.

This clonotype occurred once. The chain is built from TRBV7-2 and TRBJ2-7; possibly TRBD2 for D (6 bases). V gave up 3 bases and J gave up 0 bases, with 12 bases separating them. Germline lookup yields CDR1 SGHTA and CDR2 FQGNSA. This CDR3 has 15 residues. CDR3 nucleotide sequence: TGTGCCAGCAGCTTTAGCCCCGGGAGCTCCTACGAGCAGTACTTC. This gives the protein CASSFSPGSSYEQYF. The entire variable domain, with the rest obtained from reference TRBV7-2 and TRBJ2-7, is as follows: GAGVSQSPSNKVTEKGKDVELRCDPISGHTALYWYRQSLGQGLEFLIYFQGNSAPDKSGLPSDRFSAERTGGSVSTLTIQRTQQEDSAVYLCASSFSPGSSYEQYFGPGTRLTVT.

CDR3 residues: CASSVATSGNEQFF. DNA of the CDR3: TGTGCCAGCAGCGTAGCCACTAGCGGAAATGAGCAGTTCTTC. V gene TRBV9 combines with J gene TRBJ2-1, with TRBD2 matching over 8 bases. V shed 0 bases, J shed 7 bases, and the junction held 3 bases outside the gene matches. The CDR3 has 14 residues. CDR1 is SGDLS, CDR2 YYNGEE, per germline.

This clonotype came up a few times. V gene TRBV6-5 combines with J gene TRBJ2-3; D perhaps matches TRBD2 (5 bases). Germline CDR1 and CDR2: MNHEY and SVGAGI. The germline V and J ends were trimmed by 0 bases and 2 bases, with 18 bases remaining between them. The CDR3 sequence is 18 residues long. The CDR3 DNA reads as TGTGCCAGCAGTTACTCGATCGTCGGAGGCCGAATCACAGATACGCAGTATTTT. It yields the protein CASSYSIVGGRITDTQYF.

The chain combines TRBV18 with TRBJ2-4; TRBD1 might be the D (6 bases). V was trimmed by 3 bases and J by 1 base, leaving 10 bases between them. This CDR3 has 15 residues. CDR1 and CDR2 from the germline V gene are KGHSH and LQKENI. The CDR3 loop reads CASSPTQGAKNIQYF. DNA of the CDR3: TGTGCCAGCTCACCGACACAGGGTGCCAAAAACATTCAGTACTTC.